This T cell receptor beta chain is from a study of glioma-infiltrating T cells after dendritic cell vaccination. Study overall: Samples are from glioblastoma patients in Phase I and II dendritic cell vaccine trials. Study-wide results and caveats: Longer survival after dendritic cell vaccination followed higher pretreatment TIL content.

Selection required adequate fresh-frozen tumor tissue plus more than two years' survival data. The CDR3 is 14 amino acids. CDR1 is SNHLY and CDR2 is FYNNEI in the germline V gene. V lost 4 bases and J lost 8; bases outside the gene matches: 6. Primers: 60 V beta forward and 13 J beta reverse. Produced via immunoSEQ multiplex PCR; TCRdb's table is partial and in-frame only. Seen here are approximately 64,000 clones, more than 75% observed once, and the top ten hold 9.2%. Worth noting for this clone: Its specificity is not known.

This TCR was sampled from a human donor with glioblastoma. The chain links TRBV2 to TRBJ2-3; 10 positions match TRBD2. This sample comprised blood, obtained before dendritic cell vaccination. CDR3 sequence reads: CASSGGVAGGTQYF. As DNA, the CDR3 is TGTGCCAGCAGTGGGGGAGTAGCGGGGGGTACGCAGTATTTT.